The clone carrying this T cell receptor beta chain was observed a handful of times. Its antigen is currently unknown. The authors ran a second PCR of about 7 to 11 cycles using a sample-barcoded 5' primer and a J-beta primer mix. TCRdb re-analysed the 5' RACE reads in MiXCR, keeping a single row per CDR3 protein. Of around 850,000 distinct CDR3 sequences in the sample, 35% to 40% were seen once. There were healthy Caucasian individuals from Russia, aged roughly 6 to 90, serving as donors. The sample is drawn from a study of blood T cells in healthy people across ages. Study-wide findings and caveats: Compared with aged donors, long-lived donors showed fewer expanded clones, suggesting selection. A conclusive naive versus antigen-experienced comparison was prevented by the unsorted PBMCs.

CDR3 length: 16 residues. Material for sequencing was blood. The chain employs TRBV21-1 and TRBJ2-7; TRBD1, as called in the table, went unchecked against the DNA. TRBV21-1 is described as a pseudogene. The TCR comes from a young man in good health. DNA of the CDR3: TGTGCCAGCAGCAAATGGACAAAAACAGGTTCCTACGAGCAGTACTTC. Its translation: CASSKWTKTGSYEQYF.